This T cell receptor (beta chain) appears in the sequencing data of a study of human T cells and chemical hapten exposure. TCRdb re-called the RACE reads through MiXCR, storing one row per CDR3 protein. The data show over 35,000 distinct CDR3 sequences, 10% seen once. Comments on this clonotype: Its antigen is unknown. With a much larger clone just one base away, this may be a read error.

The time point: pre-sensitization, week 0. Specified treatment: therapeutic diphenylcyclopropenone sensitization with weekly scalp DPC. Donation of samples came from alopecia patients who were 18 to 70 years old and suitable for DPC. Whole-study results and caveats: There was a positive correlation between PT1 expanded TCR counts and patch test score.

This receptor was obtained from a man aged 25-40 years with alopecia areata. Some clones in this sample may be carry-over from other donors' samples. This specimen was whole blood, taken in connection with sensitization to the hapten diphenylcyclopropenone (DPC).

The CDR3 DNA sequence: TGCGCCAGCAGGTTGGCCGGGACAGCATATAATTCACCCCTCCACTTT. Amino acid sequence: CASRLAGTAYNSPLHF. The V and J genes are TRBV5-1 and TRBJ1-6; TRBD1 matches 7 bases. The germline V gene has CDR1 SGHRS and CDR2 YFSETQ. The CDR3 consists of 16 residues.